The T cell receptor beta chain under discussion was sequenced for a study of cytomegalovirus exposure and HLA in healthy donors. For the study at large: A preliminary data release comprised 80 million to 95 million unique TCRs obtained from HLA-typed donors. Study findings and constraints: Based on reports, TCR beta sequences accurately predicted HLA-A and HLA-B alleles for most subjects. In vitro data verified a few CMV-associated chains as specific for CMV antigens. With later analysis, a missense DCLRE1C variant became linked to TCR beta V- and J-gene trimming.

Use of 60 Vbeta and 13 Jbeta primers characterized the PCR. Assay: immunoSEQ multiplex PCR; the TCRdb copy retains only in-frame clones and omits some. The sample yields 130,000 to 150,000 clones, 80% to 85% seen once. Comment on this clone: Its antigen is not known.

From germline, CDR1 is LNHNV and CDR2 YYDKDF (reference sequence). Trimming removed 0 bases at V and 4 bases at J, with 16 bases between. This CDR3 has 17 residues. This rearrangement joins TRBV15 to TRBJ2-1; maybe TRBD2 (5 bases). The TCR was taken from a woman in her 30s in good health and CMV-seronegative. What was sequenced was PBMCs. The CDR3 region has the DNA TGTGCCACCAGCAGAGATAGGTTGACTATAGTTTACAATGAGCAGTTCTTC. Its protein is CATSRDRLTIVYNEQFF.